These T cell receptor beta chains were read from a single sample in a study of T-cell reconstitution after alpha-beta-depleted transplantation in children. TCRdb used MiXCR to reprocess the PCR reads, holding one entry per CDR3 protein. The repertoire has approximately 190,000 distinct CDR3 sequences, about 8.4% of them found once; the top ten carry approximately 40%. This specimen consisted of PBMCs, mostly from graft donor cells, obtained 360 days after TCRalphabeta/CD19-depleted stem cell transplant. The receptors stem from a male patient aged 2 to 9 who had a stem cell transplant for acute myeloid leukemia, so the T cells may come from the graft donor. CDR3s include the opening cysteine and the closing phenylalanine or tryptophan. The D gene is left open where the match is weak. Some rows mark clone size as missing; the rest say once, few, many or name a class of expanded clone.

V: TRBV11-2
D: TRBD1
size: .
J: TRBJ1-4
DNA: TGTGCCAGCAGCTTAGGAGGGACAGCCTTTAATGAAAAACTGTTTTTT
CDR3: CASSLGGTAFNEKLFF

V: TRBV20-1
D: TRBD2
size: many
J: TRBJ2-1
DNA: TGCAGTCTTCTAGCGGGGGGTCTCGATGAGCAGTTCTTC
CDR3: CSLLAGGLDEQFF

V: TRBV5-6
D: TRBD1
size: many
J: TRBJ1-5
DNA: TGTGCCAGCAGCTTGGAGGGACAGCTAAGCAATCAGCCCCAGCATTTT
CDR3: CASSLEGQLSNQPQHF

V: TRBV12-3/TRBV12-4
D: .
size: .
J: TRBJ2-3
DNA: TGTGCCAGCAGTTTAGTGGCCGACTATCGCACAGATACGCAGTATTTT
CDR3: CASSLVADYRTDTQYF

V: TRBV7-8
D: .
size: many
J: TRBJ2-1
DNA: TGTGCCAGCAGCTTTAGAGAATTAAGCTCCTACAATGAGCAGTTCTTC
CDR3: CASSFRELSSYNEQFF

V: TRBV14
D: .
size: .
J: TRBJ1-4
DNA: TGTGCCAGCAGCCAAGTCACAGGTTGGCGGGATGAAAAACTGTTTTTT
CDR3: CASSQVTGWRDEKLFF

V: TRBV5-5
D: .
size: few
J: TRBJ2-1
DNA: TGTGCCAGCAGCTTGCCGTTTAAAGACAATGAGCAGTTCTTC
CDR3: CASSLPFKDNEQFF

V: TRBV10-3
D: .
size: few
J: TRBJ2-5
DNA: TGTGCCATCAGTGTCTCGCAGGGTAAACAAGAGACCCAGTACTTC
CDR3: CAISVSQGKQETQYF

V: TRBV9
D: .
size: many
J: TRBJ1-5
DNA: TGTGCCAGCAGCGCTACAGGGATGGGTCAGCCCCAGCATTTT
CDR3: CASSATGMGQPQHF

V: TRBV25-1
D: TRBD2
size: many
J: TRBJ2-1
DNA: TGTGCCAGCAGTGAGCGCGCGGGACTAGTGGACAATGAGCAGTTCTTC
CDR3: CASSERAGLVDNEQFF

V: TRBV5-1
D: TRBD1
size: .
J: TRBJ2-3
DNA: TGCGCCAGCAGCCCGGACAGGGTTCCCAACTCAGATACGCAGTATTTT
CDR3: CASSPDRVPNSDTQYF

V: TRBV20-1
D: TRBD2
size: many
J: TRBJ2-1
DNA: TGCAGTGCTAGAGAGGGCAGCGGGAGTTCCAATGAGCAGTTCTTC
CDR3: CSAREGSGSSNEQFF

V: TRBV5-1
D: TRBD1
size: few
J: TRBJ2-2
DNA: TGCGCCAGCAGCAATCAACTCAGGGGGCGCATCGGGGAGCTGTTTTTT
CDR3: CASSNQLRGRIGELFF

V: TRBV15
D: .
size: few
J: TRBJ1-2
DNA: TGTGCCACCAGCAGAGGGGGGGAACAGGGAACTTTTGGCTACACCTTC
CDR3: CATSRGGEQGTFGYTF

V: TRBV29-1
D: .
size: few
J: TRBJ2-5
DNA: TGCAGCGTTGAAGATCCCATGAGGAGGTCCCAGTACTTC
CDR3: CSVEDPMRRSQYF

V: TRBV7-2
D: .
size: many
J: TRBJ2-1
DNA: TGTGCCAGCAGCTTGTTAGTGTCTGCCAATGAGCAGTTCTTC
CDR3: CASSLLVSANEQFF

V: TRBV5-6
D: .
size: few
J: TRBJ2-1
DNA: TGTGCCAGCAGCTTTGTGGATGAGCAGTTCTTC
CDR3: CASSFVDEQFF

V: TRBV5-1
D: .
size: many
J: TRBJ2-1
DNA: TGCGCCAGCGGGGGGGCCTCCTACAATGAGCAGTTCTTC
CDR3: CASGGASYNEQFF

V: TRBV5-1
D: TRBD2
size: many
J: TRBJ2-1
DNA: TGCGCCAGCAGCGTGCCCGGGACTAGCGGGGGCCCAAACAATGAGCAGTTCTTC
CDR3: CASSVPGTSGGPNNEQFF

V: TRBV18
D: .
size: .
J: TRBJ2-3
DNA: TGTGCCAGCTCACCACCATCAACCACAGATACGCAGTATTTT
CDR3: CASSPPSTTDTQYF

V: TRBV5-1
D: .
size: many
J: TRBJ2-5
DNA: TGCGCCAGCAGCTTGCGAGGGGTCGAGACCCAGTACTTC
CDR3: CASSLRGVETQYF

V: TRBV5-1
D: TRBD1
size: few
J: TRBJ1-2
DNA: TGCGCCAGCAGCCAGGGGGGACGGAGCTACTATGGCTACACCTTC
CDR3: CASSQGGRSYYGYTF

V: TRBV12-3/TRBV12-4
D: TRBD1
size: .
J: TRBJ2-2
DNA: TGTGCCATCCGAGGAGCAGGGGGCGACGCAATCGCCGGGGAGCTGTTTTTT
CDR3: CAIRGAGGDAIAGELFF

V: TRBV6-5
D: .
size: .
J: TRBJ1-3
DNA: TGTGCCAGCAGTTACACGATTGGAAACACCATATATTTT
CDR3: CASSYTIGNTIYF

V: TRBV29-1
D: .
size: many
J: TRBJ1-4
DNA: TGCAGCGTCGCCCTCGGCGGGGGAGAAAAACTGTTTTTT
CDR3: CSVALGGGEKLFF

V: TRBV29-1
D: TRBD1
size: few
J: TRBJ2-7
DNA: TGCAGCGTTGAGGGCACACGGGACAGGGGGTACGAGCAGTACTTC
CDR3: CSVEGTRDRGYEQYF

V: TRBV12-3/TRBV12-4
D: .
size: few
J: TRBJ1-2
DNA: TGTGCCAGCAGTTTAGGTTGGCAGGGAGGTGGCTACACCTTC
CDR3: CASSLGWQGGGYTF

V: TRBV5-1
D: TRBD1
size: many
J: TRBJ1-1
DNA: TGCGCCAGCAGCCCTGGACAGGGGGCCTTGAACACTGAAGCTTTCTTT
CDR3: CASSPGQGALNTEAFF

V: TRBV7-8
D: TRBD2
size: few
J: TRBJ2-7
DNA: TGTGCCAGCAGCTTAAGAGCGGGAGGCTACGAGCAGTACTTC
CDR3: CASSLRAGGYEQYF

V: TRBV4-3
D: TRBD1
size: many
J: TRBJ1-2
DNA: TGCGCCAGCAGCCAAGGGGGACAGGGGGCCCTCACCTTC
CDR3: CASSQGGQGALTF

V: TRBV5-1
D: TRBD1
size: .
J: TRBJ2-2
DNA: TGCGCCAGCAGCTTGTCAGGGGGCACCGGGGAGCTGTTTTTT
CDR3: CASSLSGGTGELFF

V: TRBV15
D: .
size: few
J: TRBJ1-5
DNA: TGTGCCACCAGCCAGGGGTTACTAGATCAGCCCCAGCATTTT
CDR3: CATSQGLLDQPQHF

V: TRBV5-1
D: .
size: few
J: TRBJ2-2
DNA: TGCGCCAGCAGCTTGGCCCTAACCTTCACCGGGGAGCTGTTTTTT
CDR3: CASSLALTFTGELFF

V: TRBV10-3
D: TRBD1
size: many
J: TRBJ2-1
DNA: TGTGCCATCAGCCCCGGGACAGGCCTCTACAATGAGCAGTTCTTC
CDR3: CAISPGTGLYNEQFF

V: TRBV4-2
D: .
size: few
J: TRBJ1-3
DNA: TGTGCCAGCAGCCAAGATAACCGACCCTTTAACACAATAATTGTCTCTGGAAACACCATATATTTT
CDR3: CASSQDNRPFNTIIVSGNTIYF

V: TRBV20-1
D: .
size: many
J: TRBJ1-1
DNA: TGCAGTGCTAGAGTTTCCCTGGGAGGGAACACTGAAGCTTTCTTT
CDR3: CSARVSLGGNTEAFF

V: TRBV5-1
D: .
size: few
J: TRBJ1-6
DNA: TGCGCCAGCAGCAGCAGACAGAACTATAATTCACCCCTCCACTTT
CDR3: CASSSRQNYNSPLHF

V: TRBV10-3
D: TRBD1
size: .
J: TRBJ1-6
DNA: TGTGCCATCAGTGAGTCGCGCGGGGGACAGAATAATTCACCCCTCCACTTT
CDR3: CAISESRGGQNNSPLHF

V: TRBV12-3/TRBV12-4
D: TRBD1
size: many
J: TRBJ1-4
DNA: TGTGCCAGCAGCACTGGGACAGTCATTGAAAAACTGTTTTTT
CDR3: CASSTGTVIEKLFF

V: TRBV7-2
D: .
size: few
J: TRBJ1-4
DNA: TGTGCCAGCAGCCCCTCCGGCAATAATGAAAAACTGTTTTTT
CDR3: CASSPSGNNEKLFF

V: TRBV12-3/TRBV12-4
D: .
size: .
J: TRBJ1-2
DNA: TGTGCCAGCAGTTTTAGGCTAAGAAGCTACACCTTC
CDR3: CASSFRLRSYTF

V: TRBV5-5
D: .
size: many
J: TRBJ2-7
DNA: TGTGCCAGCAGCCCAACTAGTTACGAGCAGTACTTC
CDR3: CASSPTSYEQYF

V: TRBV29-1
D: TRBD2
size: few
J: TRBJ2-1
DNA: TGCAGCGCTCTGACTAGCGGGTTCTACAATGAGCAGTTCTTC
CDR3: CSALTSGFYNEQFF

V: TRBV20-1
D: TRBD2
size: .
J: TRBJ2-7
DNA: TGCTGTGCTAGGCGTTATAGCGGGATCCGTCGAAGCGAGCAGTACTTC
CDR3: CCARRYSGIRRSEQYF

V: TRBV9
D: .
size: many
J: TRBJ2-7
DNA: TGTGCCAGCAGCGTTGGACATTCCTTCTACGAGCAGTACTTC
CDR3: CASSVGHSFYEQYF

V: TRBV9
D: .
size: many
J: TRBJ1-6
DNA: TGTGCCAGCAGCGTAGCAGAGGGCCCCTATAATTCACCCCTCCACTTT
CDR3: CASSVAEGPYNSPLHF